This T cell receptor beta chain appears in the sequencing data of a study of early T cells in non-severe SARS-CoV-2 infection. This clonotype was seen ten or more times. Germline loops: CDR1 KGHDR, CDR2 SFDVKD. V dropped 5 bases and J dropped 3 bases, with 9 bases sitting between them. There are 14 residues in the CDR3. TCRdb re-called the 5' RACE reads with MiXCR, one entry per CDR3 protein. The sample includes more than 50,000 distinct CDR3 sequences, roughly 13% of them seen just once. This clonotype was obtained from an adult who was a healthcare worker with PCR-confirmed SARS-CoV-2 infection or an uninfected control (not recorded which). This chain uses TRBV24-1 with TRBJ2-2, with D unclear. The input for sequencing was whole blood, taken at baseline. Here the CDR3 DNA reads TGTGCCACCAGTGTGACGAGCCACACCGGGGAGCTGTTTTTT. Protein sequence: CATSVTSHTGELFF.